Reported below is one T cell receptor (beta chain). Its cognate antigen has yet to be identified. No per-base quality is available; no much larger clone lies one base away. The data were taken from a study of cytotoxic CD8 clonotypes in ibrutinib-treated CLL listed by TCRdb under 2021. For the study in its entirety: The cohort included roughly 15 treatment-naive and some twelve relapsed/refractory patients; 17 were IGHV unmutated. Partial responses were observed in some 24 patients and complete responses in 2; after a median follow-up of around 68 months, remission was maintained in 14 patients and progression was observed in around twelve. Response samples were obtained after a median of approximately 12 months of treatment, with a range of about 6 to 36 months. An average of about 260,000 productive templates and around 100,000 productive rearrangements was obtained per sample. Of the approximately 87 participants in the trial, 20 to 30 had longitudinal samples available. Cryopreserved peripheral blood mononuclear cells were obtained before treatment, at response, and at either sustained remission or disease progression. All remission and progressive disease samples were collected while patients were still receiving ibrutinib.

V sheds 6 bases and J sheds 6 bases, leaving 7 bases between their ends. As encoded in the germline V gene, CDR1 is SGHDN while CDR2 is FVKESK. The CDR3 measures 11 amino acids from cysteine to phenylalanine. The kept DNA is CDR3 alone, 33 bases in frame from the first base. Study-wide findings and limitations: Public clonotypes were rare and either contracted or stayed stable during treatment, and the rise in clonality at ibrutinib response reflected the expansion of private clonotypes. Clonality increased at ibrutinib response, stayed stable in sustained remission, and fell back toward baseline at progression. Baseline clonality was found to be higher than that of age-matched healthy donors and was strongly correlated with circulating CD8+ T-cell counts. Sustained-remission and progressing patients did not have matched sampling times, and lymph node repertoires were not examined.

The sample's time point label is to be understood as: about a year on ibrutinib. Roughly 2 micrograms of genomic DNA were extracted from cryopreserved PBMCs for TCR beta library preparation. Longitudinal blood samples from CLL patients receiving ibrutinib monotherapy were subjected to high-throughput TCR beta sequencing. The patients took part in an open-label, single-center phase 2 trial of ibrutinib monotherapy. The goal of deep resolution MiSeq sequencing was a depth between 1 in 1 million and 1 in 200,000 T cells, and coverage averaged 10x per clonotype. The immunoSEQ hsTCRB Kit was used to generate the TCR beta libraries. In the authors' own workflow: The data were analyzed with ImmunoSEQ Analyzer and ImmunoSEQ Data Assistant, and V, D and J gene assignments followed IMGT definitions. Clonality, which ranges from 0 to 1, was calculated as one minus the normalized Shannon entropy of productive rearrangement frequencies. Only overrepresented clonotypes making up at least 0.05% of the repertoire of each patient were included in the public clonotype analysis. Some 13 age-matched healthy donor repertoires from immuneACCESS were used as controls for clonality. TCRdb limited this immuneACCESS table to in-frame rearrangements with V and J called. A share of clones is missing; checked studies link under half to unresolved V genes, and the rest is unexplained. V, J and clone size reflect that table, while D and trimming were determined from the DNA. Counted in this sample were some 200,000 clones; 79% of them appeared once. Approximately 10% of the sample is taken by the ten largest.

The source is a human donor with chronic lymphocytic leukemia. The receptor chain draws on TRBV14 and TRBJ2-3; confidence is insufficient to name the D gene. Sequences were derived from PBMCs, sampled after 12 months of ibrutinib treatment. The CDR3 protein: CASSLKDTQYF. The nucleotide sequence reads TGTGCCAGCAGTCTCAAGGATACGCAGTATTTT.